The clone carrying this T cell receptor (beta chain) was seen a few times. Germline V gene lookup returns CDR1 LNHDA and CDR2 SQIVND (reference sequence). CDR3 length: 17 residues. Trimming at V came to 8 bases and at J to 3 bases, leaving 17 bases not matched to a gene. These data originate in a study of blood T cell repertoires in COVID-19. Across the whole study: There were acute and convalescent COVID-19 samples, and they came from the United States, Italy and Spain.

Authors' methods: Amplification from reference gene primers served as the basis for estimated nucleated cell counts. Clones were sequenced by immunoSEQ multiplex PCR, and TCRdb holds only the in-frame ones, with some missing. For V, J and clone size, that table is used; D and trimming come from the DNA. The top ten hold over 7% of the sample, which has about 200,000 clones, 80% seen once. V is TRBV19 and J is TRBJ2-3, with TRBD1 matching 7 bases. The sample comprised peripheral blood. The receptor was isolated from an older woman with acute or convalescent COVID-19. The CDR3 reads CASAPARTGSRTDTQYF. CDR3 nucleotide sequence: TGTGCCAGTGCCCCTGCCAGGACAGGCAGTAGGACAGATACGCAGTATTTT.